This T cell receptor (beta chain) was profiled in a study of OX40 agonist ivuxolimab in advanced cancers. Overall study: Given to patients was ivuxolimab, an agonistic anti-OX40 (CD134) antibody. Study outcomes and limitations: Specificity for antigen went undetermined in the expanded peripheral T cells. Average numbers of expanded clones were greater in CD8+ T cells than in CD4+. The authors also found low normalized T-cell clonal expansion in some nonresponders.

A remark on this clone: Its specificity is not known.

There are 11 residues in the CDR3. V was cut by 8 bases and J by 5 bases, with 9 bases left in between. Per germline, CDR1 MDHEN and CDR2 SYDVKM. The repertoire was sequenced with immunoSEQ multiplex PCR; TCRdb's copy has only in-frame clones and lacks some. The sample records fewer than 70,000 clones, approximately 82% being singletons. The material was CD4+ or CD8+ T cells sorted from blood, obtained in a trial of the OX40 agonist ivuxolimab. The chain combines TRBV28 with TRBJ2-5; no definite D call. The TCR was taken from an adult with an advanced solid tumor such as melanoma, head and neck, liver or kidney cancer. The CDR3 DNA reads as TGTGCCAGCGAATTGGGGGAGACCCAGTACTTC. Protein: CASELGETQYF.